This entry lists 20 T cell receptor beta chains sequenced from one sample in a study of T cell repertoires in cytomegalovirus infection. Each CDR3 protein gets one entry after TCRdb re-called the reads with MiXCR. The sample lists approximately 290,000 distinct CDR3 sequences, roughly 26% occurring once. Specimen: PBMCs. These receptors came from a human donor in good health (CMV status not recorded). Some clones in this sample may be carry-over from other donors' samples.

This clonotype has more than one count but fewer than ten. This chain connects TRBV20-1 to TRBJ2-5; possible D gene TRBD1, 5 bases. Trimming took off 6 bases at V and 7 bases at J, with 15 bases between the two ends. The CDR3 is 12 residues long. Germline V gene lookup returns CDR1 DFQATT and CDR2 SNEGSKA (reference sequence). The CDR3 reads CSAGSVRGTQYF. Written as DNA, the CDR3 is TGCAGTGCCGGCAGCGTAAGGGGGACCCAGTACTTC.

The sample holds a few counts of this clonotype. The chain carries TRBV11-2 and TRBJ2-1; no reliable D call. With 0 bases removed from V and 8 bases from J, the gap between germline ends came to 17 bases. The CDR3 is 16 residues long. Germline V gene sequence: CDR1 SGHAT, CDR2 FQNNGV. CDR3 DNA sequence: TGTGCCAGCAGCTTAGAACGGCAAGGTTTTACCGATGAGCAGTTCTTC. As protein: CASSLERQGFTDEQFF.

The rearrangement links TRBV5-1 to TRBJ2-1; the match to TRBD2 covers 8 bases. Trimming at V came to 2 bases and at J to 7 bases, leaving 14 bases not matched to a gene. The CDR3 has 17 amino acids. Germline V gene data show CDR1 as SGHRS and CDR2 as YFSETQ. The CDR3 sequence is CASSFGGLAQGGNEQFF. The CDR3 DNA is TGCGCCAGCAGCTTCGGAGGACTAGCCCAAGGTGGAAATGAGCAGTTCTTC.

This clonotype was picked up a small number of times. The V gene is TRBV4-1, the J gene TRBJ1-6; D gene uncertain. Looked up from germline, CDR1 is MGHRA and CDR2 is YSYEKL. V dropped 2 bases and J dropped 0 bases, with 5 bases sitting between them. The CDR3 has 15 residues. The CDR3 spells CASSQWGSYNSPLHF. The CDR3 DNA follows: TGCGCCAGCAGCCAATGGGGCTCCTATAATTCACCCCTCCACTTT.

This sequence joins TRBV7-2 and TRBJ2-7, with D tentatively TRBD2 (6 bases). V was shortened by 5 bases and J by 13 bases, with 21 bases between the two germline ends. The germline CDR1 and CDR2 sequences are SGHTA and FQGNSA. The CDR3 contains 13 residues. The CDR3 is CASSLGGTDPIYF. The CDR3 nucleotides are TGTGCCAGCAGCCTAGGAGGGACGGACCCGATTTACTTC.

This clonotype came up a few times. The rearrangement links TRBV28 to TRBJ1-5; TRBD1 might be the D (5 bases). CDR1 and CDR2 from the germline V gene are MDHEN and SYDVKM. V was cut by 8 bases and J by 7 bases, with 18 bases left in between. This CDR3 has 14 amino acids. The CDR3 DNA follows: TGTGCCAGCTCCAGGGCAGGGATCGGACAGCCCCAGCATTTT. It codes for CASSRAGIGQPQHF.

The CDR3 DNA reads TGTGCCAGCAGTGAACTGGCACGATTGAACACTGAAGCTTTCTTT. It translates to CASSELARLNTEAFF. This chain links TRBV6-1 with TRBJ1-1; D gene unclear. The germline gives CDR1 MNHNS, CDR2 SASEGT. V lost 2 bases and J 0 bases, leaving 10 bases between the germline ends. This CDR3 is 15 amino acids long.

This clonotype was counted between two and nine times. V gene TRBV20-1 combines with J gene TRBJ1-6; the D gene is possibly TRBD1 (5 bases). Trimming cost V 5 bases and J 7 bases, with 18 bases left between them. This CDR3 contains 15 residues. Per germline, CDR1 DFQATT and CDR2 SNEGSKA (reference sequence). CDR3 in DNA: TGCAGTGCTTACCCCACGAGTGGGGGAAATTCACCCCTCCACTTT. Encoded protein: CSAYPTSGGNSPLHF.

This clonotype appeared many times. The genes are TRBV7-2 and TRBJ1-2; D is unresolved. V lost 2 bases to trimming and J lost 1 base, with 14 bases between them. There are 16 residues in the CDR3. Germline loops: CDR1 SGHTA, CDR2 FQGNSA. CDR3 in amino acids: CASSLSLGALNYGYTF. CDR3 nucleotide sequence: TGTGCCAGCAGCTTAAGTTTGGGCGCCCTTAACTATGGCTACACCTTC.

The V gene is TRBV25-1, the J gene TRBJ2-7; no definite D call. The CDR3 consists of 15 residues. The V end lost 3 bases, the J end lost 6 bases, and 18 bases lay between the germline ends. Germline V gives CDR1 MGHDK, CDR2 SYGVNS. The CDR3 DNA follows: TGTGCCAGCAGTGACCCGTCGGCCCCCTGGGGCGAGCAGTACTTC. Translated: CASSDPSAPWGEQYF.

The chain is built from TRBV18 and TRBJ2-7; D call uncertain. The CDR3 spans 13 residues. The germline V gene encodes CDR1 KGHSH and CDR2 LQKENI. Trimming left V 8 bases short and J 2 bases short, with 13 bases between. CDR3 in amino acids: CASRRTVTYEQYF. The CDR3 bases are TGTGCCAGCCGAAGGACGGTGACCTACGAGCAGTACTTC.

V usage is TRBV7-3 and J usage is TRBJ1-1; possibly TRBD1 for D (5 bases). V shed 5 bases and J shed 4 bases, with 14 bases lying between them. From germline, CDR1 is SGHTA and CDR2 FQGTGA. There are 14 residues in the CDR3. The CDR3 sequence is CASSNMPGSTEAFF. DNA for the CDR3: TGTGCCAGCAGCAATATGCCAGGGAGCACTGAAGCTTTCTTT.

In its sample, this clonotype was seen many times. The CDR3 is CASSLEYPGRRGYEQYF. The CDR3 DNA reads as TGTGCCAGCAGCTTAGAATATCCGGGAAGGAGAGGATACGAGCAGTACTTC. V is TRBV11-2 and J is TRBJ2-7; TRBD2 might be the D (5 bases). The CDR3 is 17 residues long. Trimming cost V 0 bases and J 4 bases, with 19 bases left between them. CDR1 is SGHAT, CDR2 FQNNGV, per germline. Full variable domain (outside the CDR3, taken from reference TRBV11-2 and TRBJ2-7): EAGVAQSPRYKIIEKRQSVAFWCNPISGHATLYWYQQILGQGPKLLIQFQNNGVVDDSQLPKDRFSAERLKGVDSTLKIQPAKLEDSAVYLCASSLEYPGRRGYEQYFGPGTRLTVT.

The chain combines TRBV27 with TRBJ1-3; D may be TRBD1 (5 bases). Trimming left V 0 bases short and J 2 bases short, with 11 bases between. Germline V gives CDR1 MNHEY, CDR2 SMNVEV (reference sequence). This CDR3 spans 16 amino acids. The CDR3 sequence: CASSLSGVGPGNTIYF. CDR3 bases: TGTGCCAGCAGTTTATCGGGGGTAGGACCTGGAAACACCATATATTTT.

This chain joins TRBV12-3 or TRBV12-4 and TRBJ2-1; TRBD2 is a possible D gene (5 bases). The length of the CDR3 is 14 residues. Trimming removed 7 bases from V and 11 bases from J, with 21 bases in between. The CDR3 reads CASKRDLDSRKQFF. DNA of the CDR3: TGTGCCAGCAAAAGGGATCTGGACTCAAGGAAGCAGTTCTTC.

This clonotype was counted only a few times. DNA for the CDR3: TGCAGTGCAGACGGGACCCACGGACAGACTGAAGCTTTCTTT. It codes for CSADGTHGQTEAFF. The rearrangement links TRBV20-1 to TRBJ1-1, with a tentative D call TRBD1 (6 bases). V was shortened by 6 bases and J by 5 bases, with 19 bases between the two germline ends. This CDR3 has 14 amino acids. Germline lookup yields CDR1 DFQATT and CDR2 SNEGSKA (reference sequence).

In this sample, this clonotype turned up many times. The chain links TRBV7-2 to TRBJ2-1, with TRBD1 as a possible D gene (6 bases). V gave up 0 bases and J gave up 2 bases, with 11 bases separating them. Germline-derived CDR1 and CDR2 are SGHTA and FQGNSA. The CDR3 runs to 16 residues. The CDR3 reads CASSLAAAGAYNEQFF. CDR3 sequence (DNA): TGTGCCAGCAGCTTAGCGGCGGCAGGGGCCTACAATGAGCAGTTCTTC.

This CDR3 reads CASSPGHVRDSNQPQHF. CDR3 sequence (DNA): TGTGCCAGCAGTCCCGGACACGTACGGGATAGCAATCAGCCCCAGCATTTT. V and J are TRBV27 and TRBJ1-5, with D possibly matching TRBD1 (5 bases). The length of the CDR3 is 17 residues. CDR1 MNHEY and CDR2 SMNVEV come from the germline V gene (reference sequence). Deletions cut 5 bases from V and 0 bases from J, with 17 bases between.

J is TRBJ2-7 and V is TRBV13; D not certain. V was clipped by 3 bases and J by 6 bases, with 12 bases between them. This CDR3 is built from 13 residues. Germline V gives CDR1 PRHDT, CDR2 FYEKMQ (reference sequence). The CDR3 DNA is TGTGCCAGCAGCTTGAGGTGGGTCGGCGAGCAGTACTTC. This encodes CASSLRWVGEQYF.

This clonotype has only one observation. This chain uses TRBV5-6 with TRBJ2-7; D tentatively fits TRBD1 or TRBD2 (6 bases each). The V end lost 9 bases, the J end lost 3 bases, and 19 bases lay between the germline ends. Germline V gene data show CDR1 as SGHDT and CDR2 as YYEEEE. The CDR3 totals 14 residues. Here the CDR3 reads CATKLKGGDYEQYF. DNA of the CDR3: TGTGCCACCAAGCTAAAGGGGGGTGACTACGAGCAGTACTTC.